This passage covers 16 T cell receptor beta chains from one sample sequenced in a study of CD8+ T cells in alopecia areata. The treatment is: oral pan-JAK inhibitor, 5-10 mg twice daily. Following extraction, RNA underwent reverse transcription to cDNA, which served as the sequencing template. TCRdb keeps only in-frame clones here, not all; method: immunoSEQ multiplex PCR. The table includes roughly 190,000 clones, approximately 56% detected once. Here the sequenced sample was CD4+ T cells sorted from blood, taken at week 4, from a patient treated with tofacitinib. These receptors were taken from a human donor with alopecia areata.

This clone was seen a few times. The CDR3 sequence: CSALTGFTDTQYF. CDR3 nucleotide sequence: TGCAGCGCCCTGACAGGGTTCACAGATACGCAGTATTTT. The chain joins TRBV29-1 to TRBJ2-3; 7 bases are a match to TRBD1. Losses at the gene ends were 7 bases for V and 2 bases for J; bases not matched to a gene: 6. Looked up from germline, CDR1 is SQVTM and CDR2 is ANQGSEA. This CDR3 has 13 amino acids.

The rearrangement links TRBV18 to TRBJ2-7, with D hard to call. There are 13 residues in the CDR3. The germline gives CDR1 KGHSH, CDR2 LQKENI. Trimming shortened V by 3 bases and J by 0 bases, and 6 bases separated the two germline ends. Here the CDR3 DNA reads TGTGCCAGCTCACCGGGCAGCTCCTACGAGCAGTACTTC. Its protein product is CASSPGSSYEQYF.

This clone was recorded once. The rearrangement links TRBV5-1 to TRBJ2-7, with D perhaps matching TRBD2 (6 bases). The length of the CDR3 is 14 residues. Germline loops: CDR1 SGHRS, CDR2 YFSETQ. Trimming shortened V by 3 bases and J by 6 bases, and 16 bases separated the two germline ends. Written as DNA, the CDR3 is TGCGCCAGCAGCTCCCGGACTACCCTTGGCGAGCAGTACTTC. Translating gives CASSSRTTLGEQYF.

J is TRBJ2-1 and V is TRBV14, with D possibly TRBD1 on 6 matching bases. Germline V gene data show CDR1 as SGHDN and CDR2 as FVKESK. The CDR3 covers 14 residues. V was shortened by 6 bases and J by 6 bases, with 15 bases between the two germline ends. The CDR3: CASRHGQPTNEQFF. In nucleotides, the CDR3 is TGTGCCAGCAGGCACGGACAGCCCACCAATGAGCAGTTCTTC.

CDR3 in DNA: TGTGCCAGCAGTTCGTTAGGGGAGACCCAGTACTTC. Its protein is CASSSLGETQYF. This rearrangement joins TRBV28 to TRBJ2-5; D gene unclear. There are 12 residues in the CDR3. The germline V gene has CDR1 MDHEN and CDR2 SYDVKM. Trimming stripped 4 bases from V and 5 bases from J, with 8 bases between.

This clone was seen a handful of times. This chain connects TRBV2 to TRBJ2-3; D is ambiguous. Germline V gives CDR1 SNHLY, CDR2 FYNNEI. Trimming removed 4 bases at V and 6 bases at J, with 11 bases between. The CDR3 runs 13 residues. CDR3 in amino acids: CASSAREGDTQYF. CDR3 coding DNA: TGTGCCAGCAGTGCCAGAGAAGGGGATACGCAGTATTTT.

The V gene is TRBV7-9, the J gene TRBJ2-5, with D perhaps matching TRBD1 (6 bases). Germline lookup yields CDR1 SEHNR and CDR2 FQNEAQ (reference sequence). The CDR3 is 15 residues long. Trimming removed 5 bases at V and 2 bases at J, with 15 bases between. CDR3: CASSPPQGIQETQYF. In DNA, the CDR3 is TGTGCCAGCAGCCCCCCCCAGGGGATTCAAGAGACCCAGTACTTC.

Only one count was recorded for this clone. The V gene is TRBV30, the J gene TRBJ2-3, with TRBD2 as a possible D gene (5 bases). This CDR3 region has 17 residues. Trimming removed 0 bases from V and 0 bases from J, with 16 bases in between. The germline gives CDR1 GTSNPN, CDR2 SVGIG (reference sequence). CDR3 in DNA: TGTGCCTGGAGTGTAGGGTGGCTGGAGGATAGCACAGATACGCAGTATTTT. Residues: CAWSVGWLEDSTDTQYF.

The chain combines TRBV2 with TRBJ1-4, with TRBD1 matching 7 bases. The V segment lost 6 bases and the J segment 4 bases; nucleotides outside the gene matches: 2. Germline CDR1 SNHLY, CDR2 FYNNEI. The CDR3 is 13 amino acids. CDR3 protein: CASRGQVNEKLFF. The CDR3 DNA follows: TGTGCCAGCAGAGGACAGGTTAATGAAAAACTGTTTTTT.

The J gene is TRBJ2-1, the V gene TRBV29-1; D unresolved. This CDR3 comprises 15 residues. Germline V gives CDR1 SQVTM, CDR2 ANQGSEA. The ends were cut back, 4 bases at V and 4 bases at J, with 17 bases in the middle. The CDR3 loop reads CSVVPSATIYNEQFF. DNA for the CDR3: TGCAGCGTTGTACCCTCCGCTACCATATACAATGAGCAGTTCTTC.

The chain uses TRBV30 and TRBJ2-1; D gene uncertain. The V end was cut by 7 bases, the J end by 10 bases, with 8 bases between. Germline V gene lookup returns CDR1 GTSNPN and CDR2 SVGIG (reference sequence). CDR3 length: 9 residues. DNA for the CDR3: TGTGCCTTGGGAAGGGAGCAGTTCTTC. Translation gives CALGREQFF. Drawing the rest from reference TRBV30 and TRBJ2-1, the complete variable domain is SQTIHQWPATLVQPVGSPLSLECTVEGTSNPNLYWYRQAAGRGLQLLFYSVGIGQISSEVPQNLSASRPQDRQFILSSKKLLLSDSGFYLCALGREQFFGPGTRLTVL.

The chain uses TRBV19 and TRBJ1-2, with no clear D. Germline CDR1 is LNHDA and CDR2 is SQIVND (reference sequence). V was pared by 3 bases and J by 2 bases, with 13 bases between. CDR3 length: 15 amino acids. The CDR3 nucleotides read TGTGCCAGTAGTATTTCCGCGGGAGACAACTATGGCTACACCTTC. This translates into CASSISAGDNYGYTF.

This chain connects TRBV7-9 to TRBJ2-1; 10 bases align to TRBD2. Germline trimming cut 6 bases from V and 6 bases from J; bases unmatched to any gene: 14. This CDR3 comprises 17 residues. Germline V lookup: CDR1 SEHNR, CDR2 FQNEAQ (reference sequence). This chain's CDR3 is CASRWNSGRRGLNEQFF. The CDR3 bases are TGTGCCAGCAGATGGAATAGCGGGAGGAGGGGTCTCAATGAGCAGTTCTTC.

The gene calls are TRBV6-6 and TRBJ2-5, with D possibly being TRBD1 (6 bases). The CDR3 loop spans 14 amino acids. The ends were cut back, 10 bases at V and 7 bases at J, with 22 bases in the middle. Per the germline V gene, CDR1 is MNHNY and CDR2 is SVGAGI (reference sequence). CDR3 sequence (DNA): TGTGCCACACGACCCGGGACAACCGTGGGGACCCAGTACTTC. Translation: CATRPGTTVGTQYF.

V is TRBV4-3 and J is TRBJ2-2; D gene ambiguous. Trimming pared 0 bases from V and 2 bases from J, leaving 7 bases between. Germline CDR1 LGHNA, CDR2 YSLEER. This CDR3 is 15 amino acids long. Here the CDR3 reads CASSQDRPNTGELFF. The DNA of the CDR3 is TGCGCCAGCAGCCAAGATAGGCCCAACACCGGGGAGCTGTTTTTT.

The CDR3 nucleotides are TGTGCCTGGAGCGCCCAAAGGGGAGATACGCAGTATTTT. Its protein is CAWSAQRGDTQYF. The chain has TRBV30 and TRBJ2-3, with a tentative D call TRBD1 (5 bases). Trimming cost V 3 bases and J 5 bases, with 12 bases left between them. This CDR3 has 13 amino acids. Germline V gives CDR1 GTSNPN, CDR2 SVGIG (reference sequence).